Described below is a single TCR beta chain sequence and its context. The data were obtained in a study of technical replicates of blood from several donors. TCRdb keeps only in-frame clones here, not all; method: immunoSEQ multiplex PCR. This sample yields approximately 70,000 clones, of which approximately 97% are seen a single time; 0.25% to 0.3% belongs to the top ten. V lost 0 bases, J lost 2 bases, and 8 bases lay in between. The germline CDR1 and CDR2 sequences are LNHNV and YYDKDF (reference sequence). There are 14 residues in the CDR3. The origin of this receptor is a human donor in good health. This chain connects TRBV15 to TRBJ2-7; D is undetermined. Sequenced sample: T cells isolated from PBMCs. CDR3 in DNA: TGTGCCACCAGCAGAGACCCGGGTACCTACGAGCAGTACTTC. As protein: CATSRDPGTYEQYF.